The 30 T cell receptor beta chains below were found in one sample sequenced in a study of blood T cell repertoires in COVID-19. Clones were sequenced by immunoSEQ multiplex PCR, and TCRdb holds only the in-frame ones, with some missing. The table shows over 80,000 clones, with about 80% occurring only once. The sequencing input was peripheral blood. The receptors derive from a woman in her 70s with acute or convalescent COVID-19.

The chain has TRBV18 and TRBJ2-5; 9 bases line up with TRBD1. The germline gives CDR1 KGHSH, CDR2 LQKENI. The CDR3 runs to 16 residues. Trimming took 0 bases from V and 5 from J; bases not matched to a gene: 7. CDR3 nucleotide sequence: TGTGCCAGCTCACCACCGCACAGGGGGCTGGGGGAGACCCAGTACTTC. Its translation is CASSPPHRGLGETQYF. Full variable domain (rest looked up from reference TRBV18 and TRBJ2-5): NAGVMQNPRHLVRRRGQEARLRCSPMKGHSHVYWYRQLPEEGLKFMVYLQKENIIDESGMPKERFSAEFPKEGPSILRIQQVVRGDSAAYFCASSPPHRGLGETQYFGPGTRLLVL.

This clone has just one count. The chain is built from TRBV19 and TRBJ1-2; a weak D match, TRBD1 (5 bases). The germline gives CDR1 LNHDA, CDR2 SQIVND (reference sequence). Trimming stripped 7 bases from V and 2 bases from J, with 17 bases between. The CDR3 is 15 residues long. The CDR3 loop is CASMGTGSLNYGYTF. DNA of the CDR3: TGTGCCAGTATGGGAACAGGATCCCTCAACTATGGCTACACCTTC.

The CDR3 nucleotides read TGCGCCAGCAGCTGGAAAACTGGGGGAGGGGTCGAATCTCAAGAGACCCAGTACTTC. Protein sequence: CASSWKTGGGVESQETQYF. The gene calls are TRBV5-1 and TRBJ2-5; 7 bases align to TRBD2. The CDR3 has 19 amino acids. Germline-derived CDR1 and CDR2 are SGHRS and YFSETQ. Losses at the gene ends were 3 bases for V and 2 bases for J; bases not matched to a gene: 19. Variable domain in full (rest from reference TRBV5-1 and TRBJ2-5): KAGVTQTPRYLIKTRGQQVTLSCSPISGHRSVSWYQQTPGQGLQFLFEYFSETQRNKGNFPGRFSGRQFSNSRSEMNVSTLELGDSALYLCASSWKTGGGVESQETQYFGPGTRLLVL.

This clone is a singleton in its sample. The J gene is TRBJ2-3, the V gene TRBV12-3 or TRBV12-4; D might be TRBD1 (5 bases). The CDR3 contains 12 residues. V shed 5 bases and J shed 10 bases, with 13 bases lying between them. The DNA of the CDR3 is TGTGCCAGCAGTGTCTCGGACACTCCGCAGTATTTT. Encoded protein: CASSVSDTPQYF.

CDR3 DNA sequence: TGTGCCAGCACCTCCTGGACAGGGACTAACTATGGCTACACCTTC. As protein: CASTSWTGTNYGYTF. The V call is TRBV7-9, the J call TRBJ1-2; 8 bases align to TRBD1. Germline V CDR1 and CDR2: SEHNR, FQNEAQ (reference sequence). Losses at the gene ends were 7 bases for V and 0 bases for J; bases not matched to a gene: 7. The CDR3 is made up of 15 amino acids.

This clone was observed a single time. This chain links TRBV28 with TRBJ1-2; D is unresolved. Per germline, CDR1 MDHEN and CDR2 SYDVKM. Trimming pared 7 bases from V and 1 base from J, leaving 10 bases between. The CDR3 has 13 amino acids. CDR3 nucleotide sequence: TGTGCCAGCACCACATACCATAACTATGGCTACACCTTC. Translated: CASTTYHNYGYTF.

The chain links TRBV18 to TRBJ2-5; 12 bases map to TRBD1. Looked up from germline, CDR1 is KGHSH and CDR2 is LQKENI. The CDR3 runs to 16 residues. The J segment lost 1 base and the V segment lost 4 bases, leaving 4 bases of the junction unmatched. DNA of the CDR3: TGTGCCAGCTCACTCGGGACAGGGGGCCCCCAAGAGACCCAGTACTTC. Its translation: CASSLGTGGPQETQYF.

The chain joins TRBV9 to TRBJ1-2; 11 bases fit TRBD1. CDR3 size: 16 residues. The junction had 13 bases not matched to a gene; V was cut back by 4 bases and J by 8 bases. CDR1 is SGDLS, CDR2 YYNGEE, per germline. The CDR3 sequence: CASSKPGQGAGGGYTF. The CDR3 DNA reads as TGTGCCAGCAGCAAACCAGGACAGGGGGCGGGTGGAGGCTACACCTTC. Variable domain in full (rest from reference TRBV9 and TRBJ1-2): DSGVTQTPKHLITATGQRVTLRCSPRSGDLSVYWYQQSLDQGLQFLIQYYNGEERAKGNILERFSAQQFPDLHSELNLSSLELGDSALYFCASSKPGQGAGGGYTFGSGTRLTVV.

The CDR3 region is CASSSRESYNSPLHF. Written as DNA, the CDR3 is TGTGCCAGCAGCTCACGGGAGTCCTATAATTCACCCCTCCACTTT. This chain connects TRBV7-9 to TRBJ1-6; the D is unclear. Trimming took 4 bases from V and 1 from J, leaving 8 bases between them. The germline gives CDR1 SEHNR, CDR2 FQNEAQ (reference sequence). The CDR3 has 15 amino acids.

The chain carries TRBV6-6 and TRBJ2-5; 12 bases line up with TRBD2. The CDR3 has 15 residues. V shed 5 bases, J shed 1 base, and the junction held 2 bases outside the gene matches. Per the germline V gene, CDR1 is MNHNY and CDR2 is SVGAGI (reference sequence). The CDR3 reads CASSRLAGAQETQYF. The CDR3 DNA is TGTGCCAGCAGTCGACTAGCGGGGGCCCAAGAGACCCAGTACTTC.

CDR3 residues: CAWSGTGGFYEQYF. DNA for the CDR3: TGTGCCTGGAGTGGGACAGGGGGCTTCTACGAGCAGTACTTC. The chain joins TRBV30 to TRBJ2-7; 11 bases agree with TRBD1. Germline trimming cut 1 base from V and 3 bases from J; bases unmatched to any gene: 2. Germline CDR1 and CDR2: GTSNPN and SVGIG (reference sequence). The CDR3 has 14 residues.

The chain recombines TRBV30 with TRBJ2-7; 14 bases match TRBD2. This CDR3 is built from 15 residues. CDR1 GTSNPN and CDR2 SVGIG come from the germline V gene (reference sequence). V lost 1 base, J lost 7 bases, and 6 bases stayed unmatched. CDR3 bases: TGTGCCTGGAGTGCTCGACTAGCGGGGGGGCGGGAGCAGTACTTC. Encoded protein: CAWSARLAGGREQYF.

CDR3 residues: CASSWRGAASNTGELFF. Written as DNA, the CDR3 is TGCGCCAGCAGCTGGCGGGGGGCCGCCTCGAACACCGGGGAGCTGTTTTTT. This rearrangement joins TRBV5-1 to TRBJ2-2; 8 positions agree with TRBD2. There are 17 residues in the CDR3. Per germline, CDR1 SGHRS and CDR2 YFSETQ. Germline trimming cut 3 bases from V and 0 bases from J; bases unmatched to any gene: 7. The whole variable domain, remainder taken from reference TRBV5-1 and TRBJ2-2, is KAGVTQTPRYLIKTRGQQVTLSCSPISGHRSVSWYQQTPGQGLQFLFEYFSETQRNKGNFPGRFSGRQFSNSRSEMNVSTLELGDSALYLCASSWRGAASNTGELFFGEGSRLTVL.

The chain's CDR3 is CASSSPGQGAVEKLFF. CDR3 nucleotide sequence: TGTGCCAGTAGTTCTCCGGGACAGGGGGCCGTTGAAAAACTGTTTTTT. The rearrangement uses TRBV19 and TRBJ1-4; 12 bases map to TRBD1. The CDR3 length is 16 residues. The V gene's germline CDR1 is LNHDA and CDR2 SQIVND (reference sequence). J lost 7 bases, V lost 5 bases, and 8 bases had no gene match.

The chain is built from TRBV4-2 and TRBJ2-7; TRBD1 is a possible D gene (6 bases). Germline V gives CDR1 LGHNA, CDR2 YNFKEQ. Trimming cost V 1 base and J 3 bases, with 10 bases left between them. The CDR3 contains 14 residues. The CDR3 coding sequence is TGTGCCAGCAGCCAAGGGCAGGGGATCTACGAGCAGTACTTC. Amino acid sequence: CASSQGQGIYEQYF.

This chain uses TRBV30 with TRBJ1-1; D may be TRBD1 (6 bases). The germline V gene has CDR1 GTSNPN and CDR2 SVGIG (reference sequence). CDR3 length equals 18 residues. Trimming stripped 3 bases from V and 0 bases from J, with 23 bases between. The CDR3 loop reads CAWRARVGTTNMNTEAFF. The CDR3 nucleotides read TGTGCCTGGAGGGCCAGGGTGGGGACAACCAACATGAACACTGAAGCTTTCTTT.

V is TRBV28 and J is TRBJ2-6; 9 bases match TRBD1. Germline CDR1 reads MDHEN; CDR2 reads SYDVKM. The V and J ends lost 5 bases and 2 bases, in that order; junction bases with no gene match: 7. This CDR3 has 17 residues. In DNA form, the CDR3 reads TGTGCCAGCAGTCCCACACAGGGGGCCCCTGGGGCCAACGTCCTGACTTTC. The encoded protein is CASSPTQGAPGANVLTF.

This chain's CDR3 is CASSLSGLQPQHF. CDR3 bases: TGCGCCAGCAGCTTATCAGGGCTTCAGCCCCAGCATTTT. V usage is TRBV5-1 and J usage is TRBJ1-5, with D tentatively TRBD1 (5 bases). Germline V CDR1 and CDR2: SGHRS, YFSETQ. Trimming shortened V by 2 bases and J by 6 bases, and 9 bases separated the two germline ends. The CDR3 is made up of 13 amino acids.

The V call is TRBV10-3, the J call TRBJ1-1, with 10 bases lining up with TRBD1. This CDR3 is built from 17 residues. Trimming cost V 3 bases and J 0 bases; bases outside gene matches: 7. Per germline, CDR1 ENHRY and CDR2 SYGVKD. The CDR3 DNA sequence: TGTGCCATCAGTGACCGGACAGGGGGGATCATGAACACTGAAGCTTTCTTT. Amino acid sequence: CAISDRTGGIMNTEAFF.

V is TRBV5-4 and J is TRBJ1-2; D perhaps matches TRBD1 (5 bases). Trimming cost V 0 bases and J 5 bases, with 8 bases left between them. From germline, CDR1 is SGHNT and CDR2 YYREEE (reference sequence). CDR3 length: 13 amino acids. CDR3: CASSLERQYGYTF. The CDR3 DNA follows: TGTGCCAGCAGCTTGGAGCGACAGTATGGCTACACCTTC.

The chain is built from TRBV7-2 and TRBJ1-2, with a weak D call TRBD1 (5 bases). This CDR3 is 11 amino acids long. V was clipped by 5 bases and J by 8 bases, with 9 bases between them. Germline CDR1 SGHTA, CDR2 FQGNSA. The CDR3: CASSPKGGYTF. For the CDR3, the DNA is TGTGCCAGCAGCCCTAAGGGGGGCTACACCTTC.

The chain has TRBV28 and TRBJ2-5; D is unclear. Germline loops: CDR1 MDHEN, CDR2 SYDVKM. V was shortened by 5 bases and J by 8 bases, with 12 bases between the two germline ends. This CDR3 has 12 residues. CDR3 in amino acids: CASSQTLGTQYF. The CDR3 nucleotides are TGTGCCAGCAGTCAGACACTTGGCACCCAGTACTTC.

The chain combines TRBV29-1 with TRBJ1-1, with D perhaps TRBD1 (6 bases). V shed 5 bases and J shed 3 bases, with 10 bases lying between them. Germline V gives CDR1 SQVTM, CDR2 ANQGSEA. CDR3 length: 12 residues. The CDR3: CSVREGDTEAFF. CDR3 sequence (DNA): TGCAGCGTTAGGGAGGGGGACACTGAAGCTTTCTTT.

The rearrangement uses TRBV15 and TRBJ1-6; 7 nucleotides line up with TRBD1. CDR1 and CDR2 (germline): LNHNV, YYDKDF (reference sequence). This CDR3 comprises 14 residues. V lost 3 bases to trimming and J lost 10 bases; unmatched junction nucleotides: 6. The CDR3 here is CATSSLTGRSPLHF. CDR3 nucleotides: TGTGCCACCAGCAGTCTGACAGGGCGATCACCCCTCCACTTT.

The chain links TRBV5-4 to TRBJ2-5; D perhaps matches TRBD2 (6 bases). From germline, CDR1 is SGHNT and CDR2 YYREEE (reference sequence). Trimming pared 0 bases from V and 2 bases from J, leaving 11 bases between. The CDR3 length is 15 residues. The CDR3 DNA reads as TGTGCCAGCAGCTTGGACCCCCGGGAGCAAGAGACCCAGTACTTC. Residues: CASSLDPREQETQYF.

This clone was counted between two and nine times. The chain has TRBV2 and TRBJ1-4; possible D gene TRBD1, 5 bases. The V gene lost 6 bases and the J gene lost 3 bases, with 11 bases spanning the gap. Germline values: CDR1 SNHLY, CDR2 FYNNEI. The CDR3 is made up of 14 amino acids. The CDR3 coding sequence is TGTGCCAGCAGCCTCGGGGGAGCTAATGAAAAACTGTTTTTT. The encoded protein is CASSLGGANEKLFF.

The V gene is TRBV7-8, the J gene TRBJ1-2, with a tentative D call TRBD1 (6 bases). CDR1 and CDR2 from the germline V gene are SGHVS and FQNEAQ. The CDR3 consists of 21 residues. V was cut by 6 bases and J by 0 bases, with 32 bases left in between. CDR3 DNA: TGTGCCAGCAGTCAGCGGGGGGGCACGGGGACCTCATCTTTAGCTAACTATGGCTACACCTTC. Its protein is CASSQRGGTGTSSLANYGYTF.

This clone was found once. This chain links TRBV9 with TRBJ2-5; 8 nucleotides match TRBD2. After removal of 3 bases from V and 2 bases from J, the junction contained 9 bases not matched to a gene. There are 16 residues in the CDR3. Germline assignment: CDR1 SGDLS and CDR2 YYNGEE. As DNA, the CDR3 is TGTGCCAGCAGCGCTTCCCCACTAGCGGAGCAAGAGACCCAGTACTTC. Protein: CASSASPLAEQETQYF.

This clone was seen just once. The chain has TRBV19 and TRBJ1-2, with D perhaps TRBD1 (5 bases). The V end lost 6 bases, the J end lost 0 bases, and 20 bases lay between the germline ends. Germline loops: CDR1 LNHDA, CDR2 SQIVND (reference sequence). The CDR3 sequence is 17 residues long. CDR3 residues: CASSPGQLGAANYGYTF. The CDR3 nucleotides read TGTGCCAGTAGCCCGGGCCAGCTAGGGGCGGCTAACTATGGCTACACCTTC.

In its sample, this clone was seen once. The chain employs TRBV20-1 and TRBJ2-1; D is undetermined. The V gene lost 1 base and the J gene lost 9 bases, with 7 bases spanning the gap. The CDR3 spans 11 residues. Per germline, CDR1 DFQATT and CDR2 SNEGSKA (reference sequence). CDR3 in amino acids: CSARVPGEQFF. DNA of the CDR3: TGCAGTGCTAGAGTCCCGGGTGAGCAGTTCTTC.